The rows below give T cell receptor beta chains drawn from one sample of a study of blood T cell repertoires in COVID-19. The method was immunoSEQ multiplex PCR; TCRdb's version includes in-frame clones alone and lacks a portion of them. The sample records more than 95,000 clones, around 82% being singletons. The sample comprised peripheral blood. These TCRs come from a man between 60 and 75 years old with acute or convalescent COVID-19. The CDR3 runs from the conserved cysteine through the conserved F or W. The D gene is left open where the match is weak. Size is stated for part of the rows, as once, few or many counts, or as a class when the clone is expanded.

V	size	J	length	D	CDR3	DNA
TRBV10-3	.	TRBJ2-1	14	TRBD1	CAISGTGVSDEQFF	TGTGCCATCAGTGGGACAGGGGTATCTGATGAGCAGTTCTTC
TRBV30	.	TRBJ2-4	15	TRBD1	CAWNPTGLAKNIQYF	TGTGCCTGGAACCCGACAGGGCTAGCCAAAAACATTCAGTACTTC
TRBV7-3	.	TRBJ2-5	16	TRBD1	CASSPNPGTAKETQYF	TGTGCCAGCAGCCCCAACCCCGGGACAGCAAAAGAGACCCAGTACTTC
TRBV27	.	TRBJ1-4	14	TRBD1	CASKGAVYNEKLFF	TGTGCCAGCAAGGGGGCAGTTTACAATGAAAAACTGTTTTTT
TRBV18	.	TRBJ1-2	15	TRBD1	CASSRDQGENYGYTF	TGTGCCAGCTCACGGGACCAGGGGGAGAACTATGGCTACACCTTC
TRBV15	.	TRBJ2-3	14	.	CATSRDIVRDTQYF	TGTGCCACCAGCAGAGATATCGTCCGAGATACGCAGTATTTT
TRBV27	.	TRBJ1-5	15	.	CASSLNRDSNQPQHF	TGTGCCAGCAGTCTCAACAGGGATAGCAATCAGCCCCAGCATTTT
TRBV5-1	.	TRBJ1-4	17	TRBD1	CASSLKPAGTGEEKLFF	TGCGCCAGCAGCTTAAAACCCGCCGGGACAGGGGAAGAAAAACTGTTTTTT
TRBV12-3/TRBV12-4	.	TRBJ1-2	13	TRBD1	CASSFGQAYGYTF	TGTGCCAGCAGTTTCGGACAGGCCTATGGCTACACCTTC
TRBV7-9	few	TRBJ1-2	12	.	CASSLPGGSYTF	TGTGCCAGCAGCCTACCAGGAGGGAGCTACACCTTC
TRBV27	.	TRBJ1-2	14	.	CASAQQGQSYGYTF	TGTGCCAGCGCCCAGCAGGGGCAGAGCTATGGCTACACCTTC
TRBV28	.	TRBJ2-7	15	TRBD2	CASSPGGLANYEQYF	TGTGCCAGCAGTCCAGGGGGACTAGCGAACTACGAGCAGTACTTC
TRBV7-8	.	TRBJ2-2	15	TRBD1	CASSPGQGSFGELFF	TGTGCCAGCAGCCCGGGACAGGGATCTTTCGGGGAGCTGTTTTTT
TRBV5-1	once	TRBJ2-3	16	TRBD2	CASSLAVAGEADTQYF	TGCGCCAGCAGCTTGGCGGTAGCGGGAGAAGCAGATACGCAGTATTTT
TRBV10-3	.	TRBJ1-5	16	.	CAIIVKGGDTNQPQHF	TGTGCCATCATCGTAAAGGGGGGGGACACCAATCAGCCCCAGCATTTT
TRBV7-9	once	TRBJ1-3	14	TRBD1	CASSLTGGGNTIYF	TGTGCCAGCAGTTTGACAGGGGGAGGAAACACCATATATTTT
TRBV7-9	few	TRBJ1-6	17	.	CASRAGRETGNGSPLHF	TGTGCCAGCAGGGCCGGGAGGGAAACAGGGAACGGTTCACCCCTCCACTTT
TRBV7-3	.	TRBJ2-1	17	TRBD2	CASSSSERGGTYNEQFF	TGTGCCAGCAGCTCCTCTGAGCGGGGGGGAACCTACAATGAGCAGTTCTTC
TRBV4-2	.	TRBJ1-4	15	.	CASSQPTGRGEKLFF	TGTGCCAGCAGCCAACCGACAGGACGTGGGGAAAAACTGTTTTTT
TRBV28	.	TRBJ1-6	15	.	CASTRLDQGHSPLHF	TGTGCCTCAACTCGACTAGACCAAGGACACTCACCCCTCCACTTT
TRBV7-2	.	TRBJ2-5	15	.	CASSFLFLLQETQYF	TGTGCCAGCAGCTTTCTTTTCCTACTCCAAGAGACCCAGTACTTC
TRBV9	once	TRBJ2-1	16	TRBD2	CASSVAQGTSGNEQFF	TGTGCCAGCAGCGTAGCTCAGGGGACTAGCGGCAATGAGCAGTTCTTC
TRBV30	.	TRBJ2-7	16	TRBD1	CAWSVTRTGVPYEQYF	TGTGCCTGGAGTGTAACCCGGACAGGGGTCCCCTACGAGCAGTACTTC
TRBV4-3	.	TRBJ2-5	15	TRBD1	CASSQDRDSYETQYF	TGCGCCAGCAGCCAAGACAGGGACAGCTACGAGACCCAGTACTTC
TRBV12-3/TRBV12-4	.	TRBJ1-1	13	TRBD1	CASRTGANTEAFF	TGTGCCAGCAGGACAGGGGCGAACACTGAAGCTTTCTTT
TRBV29-1	once	TRBJ1-5	12	.	CSVGEGDQPQHF	TGCAGCGTCGGAGAGGGAGATCAGCCCCAGCATTTT
TRBV28	few	TRBJ2-1	14	.	CASLRKGGINEQFF	TGTGCCAGTCTGAGAAAAGGAGGGATTAATGAGCAGTTCTTC